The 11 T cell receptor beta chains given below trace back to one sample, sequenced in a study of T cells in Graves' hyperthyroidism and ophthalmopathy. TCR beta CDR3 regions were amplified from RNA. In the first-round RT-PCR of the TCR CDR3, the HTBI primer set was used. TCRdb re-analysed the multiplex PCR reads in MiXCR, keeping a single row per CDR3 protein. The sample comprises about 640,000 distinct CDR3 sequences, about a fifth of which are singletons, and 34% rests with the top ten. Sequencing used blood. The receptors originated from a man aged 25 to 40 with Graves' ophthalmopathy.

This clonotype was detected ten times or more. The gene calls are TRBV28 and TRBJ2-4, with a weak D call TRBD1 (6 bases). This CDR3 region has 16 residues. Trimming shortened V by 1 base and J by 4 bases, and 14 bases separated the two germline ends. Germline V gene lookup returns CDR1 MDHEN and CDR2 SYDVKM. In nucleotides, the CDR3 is TGTGCCAGCAGTTTATCCACCGGCCAGGGGAAAAACATTCAGTACTTC. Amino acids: CASSLSTGQGKNIQYF.

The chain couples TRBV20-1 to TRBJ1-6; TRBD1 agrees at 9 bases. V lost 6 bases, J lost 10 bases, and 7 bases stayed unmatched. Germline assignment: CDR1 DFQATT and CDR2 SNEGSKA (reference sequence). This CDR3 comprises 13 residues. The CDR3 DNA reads TGCAGTGCGGGGGGACAGGGATGGTCACCCCTCCACTTT. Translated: CSAGGQGWSPLHF.

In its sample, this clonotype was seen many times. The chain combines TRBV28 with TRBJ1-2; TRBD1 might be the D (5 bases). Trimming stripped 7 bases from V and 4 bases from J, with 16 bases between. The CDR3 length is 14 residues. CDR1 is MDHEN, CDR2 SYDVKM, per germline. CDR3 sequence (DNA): TGTGCCAGCACCCTAGGGGCCCCTCCCTATGGCTACACCTTC. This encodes CASTLGAPPYGYTF.

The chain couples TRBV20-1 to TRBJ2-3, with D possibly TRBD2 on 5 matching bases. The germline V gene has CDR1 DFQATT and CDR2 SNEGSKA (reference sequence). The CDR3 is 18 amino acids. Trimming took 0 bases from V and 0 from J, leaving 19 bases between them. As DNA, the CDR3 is TGCAGTGCTAGAGACTTCTCCGGGATAACTACTAGCACAGATACGCAGTATTTT. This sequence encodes CSARDFSGITTSTDTQYF.

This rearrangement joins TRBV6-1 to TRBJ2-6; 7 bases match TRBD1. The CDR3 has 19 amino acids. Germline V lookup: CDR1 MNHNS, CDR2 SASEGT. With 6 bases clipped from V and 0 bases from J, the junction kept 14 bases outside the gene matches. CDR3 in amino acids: CASRVPMDRMSSGANVLTF. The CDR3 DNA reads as TGTGCCAGCAGAGTCCCCATGGACAGGATGAGCTCTGGGGCCAACGTCCTGACTTTC.

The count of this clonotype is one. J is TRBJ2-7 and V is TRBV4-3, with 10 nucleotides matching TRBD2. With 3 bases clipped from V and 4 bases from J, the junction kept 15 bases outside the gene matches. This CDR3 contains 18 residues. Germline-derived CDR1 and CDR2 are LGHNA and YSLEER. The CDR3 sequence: CASSQRTSGGSPPYEQYF. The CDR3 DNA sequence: TGCGCCAGCAGCCAGCGGACTAGCGGAGGCTCCCCCCCTTACGAGCAGTACTTC.

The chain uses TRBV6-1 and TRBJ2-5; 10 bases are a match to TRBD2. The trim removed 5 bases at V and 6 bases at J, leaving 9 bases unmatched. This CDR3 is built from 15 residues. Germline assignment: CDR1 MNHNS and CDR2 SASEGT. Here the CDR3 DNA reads TGTGCCAGCAGTACGGTAGCGGGAGGACAGCAGACCCAGTACTTC. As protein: CASSTVAGGQQTQYF.

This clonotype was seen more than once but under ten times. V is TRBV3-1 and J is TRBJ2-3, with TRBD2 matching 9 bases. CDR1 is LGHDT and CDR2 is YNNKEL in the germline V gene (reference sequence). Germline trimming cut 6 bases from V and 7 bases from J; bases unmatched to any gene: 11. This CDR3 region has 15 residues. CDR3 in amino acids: CASSLGTSSFNTQYF. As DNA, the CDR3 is TGTGCCAGCAGTCTCGGGACTAGCAGTTTCAATACGCAGTATTTT.

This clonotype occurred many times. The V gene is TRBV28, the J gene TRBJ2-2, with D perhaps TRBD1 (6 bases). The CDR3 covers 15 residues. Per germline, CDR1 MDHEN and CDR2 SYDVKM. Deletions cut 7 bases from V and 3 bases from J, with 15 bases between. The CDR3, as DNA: TGTGCCAGCAATAAAAGGGGGTATTACACCGGGGAGCTGTTTTTT. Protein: CASNKRGYYTGELFF.

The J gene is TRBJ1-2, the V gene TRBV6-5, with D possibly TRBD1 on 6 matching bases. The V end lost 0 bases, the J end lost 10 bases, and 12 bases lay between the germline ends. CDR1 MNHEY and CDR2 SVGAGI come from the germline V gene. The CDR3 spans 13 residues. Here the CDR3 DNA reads TGTGCCAGCAGTTACTCGATAGGGGGGGACTACACCTTC. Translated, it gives CASSYSIGGDYTF.

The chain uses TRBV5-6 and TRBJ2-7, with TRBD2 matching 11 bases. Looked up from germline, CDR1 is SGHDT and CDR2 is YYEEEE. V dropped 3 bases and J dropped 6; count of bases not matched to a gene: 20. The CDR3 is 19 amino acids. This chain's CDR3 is CASSYRASGILAGVGEQYF. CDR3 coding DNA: TGTGCCAGCAGCTACCGTGCCAGCGGCATACTAGCGGGAGTAGGCGAGCAGTACTTC.